This entry concerns a single TCR beta chain. Its target is unknown. Following extraction, RNA underwent reverse transcription to cDNA, which served as the sequencing template. Assay used: immunoSEQ multiplex PCR; TCRdb lists only in-frame clones, some missing. This table holds 200,000 to 250,000 clones, about 64% found once. This record comes from a study of CD8+ T cells in alopecia areata. Study context: The investigators scored severity in treated patients by the percentage of affected scalp area. General study points: Whether baseline CD8+ expansion is linked to response remains uncertain, given a single nonresponder.

Indicated treatment: oral pan-JAK inhibitor, 5-10 mg twice daily. CDR3 length: 16 amino acids. The germline V gene encodes CDR1 SNHLY and CDR2 FYNNEI. Trimming removed 3 bases from V and 0 bases from J; junction bases left unmatched: 5. The rearrangement joins TRBV2 to TRBJ1-3, with 7 bases lining up with TRBD1. The specimen was CD4+ T cells sorted from blood, collected at week 4, from a patient treated with tofacitinib. The origin of this receptor is a human donor with alopecia areata. CDR3: CASSEGQSISGNTIYF. The DNA for the CDR3 is TGTGCCAGCAGTGAGGGACAGTCGATCTCTGGAAACACCATATATTTT.